This entry features one T cell receptor (beta chain) sequence. Its antigen remains unidentified. These data belong to a study of T cell responses to AZD1222 COVID-19 vaccine. The study's findings and limits: Regions 160-218 and 743-854 held dominance among vaccine-associated CD4 TCRs, which spanned spike.

The data were produced by immunoSEQ multiplex PCR, yet TCRdb's version contains in-frame clones alone and is incomplete. The sample carries more than 100,000 clones, roughly 91% recorded once. V shed 7 bases and J shed 4 bases, with 20 bases lying between them. The CDR3 is made up of 15 amino acids. Germline V gene sequence: CDR1 SGHRS, CDR2 YFSETQ. The chain recombines TRBV5-1 with TRBJ1-1; a possible D gene is TRBD1 (5 bases). The source was peripheral blood, collected on day 0 of AZD1222 vaccination. This TCR was sampled from an adult in good health. The CDR3 DNA reads as TGCGCCAGCTTCCTGGGGGACCCCCAATCCACTGAAGCTTTCTTT. Translating it yields CASFLGDPQSTEAFF. Based on the CDR3 plus reference TRBV5-1 and TRBJ1-1, the full variable domain is KAGVTQTPRYLIKTRGQQVTLSCSPISGHRSVSWYQQTPGQGLQFLFEYFSETQRNKGNFPGRFSGRQFSNSRSEMNVSTLELGDSALYLCASFLGDPQSTEAFFGQGTRLTVV.